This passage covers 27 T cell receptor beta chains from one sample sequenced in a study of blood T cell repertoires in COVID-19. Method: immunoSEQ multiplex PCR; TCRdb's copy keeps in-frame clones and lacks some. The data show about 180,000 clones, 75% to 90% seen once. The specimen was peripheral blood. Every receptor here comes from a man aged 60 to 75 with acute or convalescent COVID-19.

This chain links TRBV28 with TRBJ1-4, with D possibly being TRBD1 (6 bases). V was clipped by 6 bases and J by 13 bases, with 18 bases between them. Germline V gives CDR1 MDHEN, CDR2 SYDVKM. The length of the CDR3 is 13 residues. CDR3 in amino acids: CASRPTSGTTLFF. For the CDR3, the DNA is TGTGCCAGCAGACCGACCTCCGGGACAACACTGTTTTTT.

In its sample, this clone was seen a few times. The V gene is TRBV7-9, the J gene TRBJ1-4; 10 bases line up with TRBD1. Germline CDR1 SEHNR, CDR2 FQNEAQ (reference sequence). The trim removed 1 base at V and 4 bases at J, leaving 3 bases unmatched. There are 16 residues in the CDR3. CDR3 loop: CASSLGGTGVNEKLFF. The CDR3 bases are TGTGCCAGCAGCTTAGGCGGGACAGGGGTTAATGAAAAACTGTTTTTT.

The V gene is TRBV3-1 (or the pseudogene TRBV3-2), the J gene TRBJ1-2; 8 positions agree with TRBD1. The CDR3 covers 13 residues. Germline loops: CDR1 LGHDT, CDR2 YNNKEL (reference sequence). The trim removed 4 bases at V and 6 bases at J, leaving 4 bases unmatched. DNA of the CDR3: TGTGCCAGCAGCCGGACAGGGACGAATGGCTACACCTTC. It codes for CASSRTGTNGYTF.

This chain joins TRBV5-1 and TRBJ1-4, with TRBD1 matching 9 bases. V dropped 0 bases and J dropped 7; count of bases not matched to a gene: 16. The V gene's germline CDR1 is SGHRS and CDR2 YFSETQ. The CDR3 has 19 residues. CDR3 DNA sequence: TGCGCCAGCAGCTTGGAGCCAGGGACAGGGTCGACGGTGGGTGAAAAACTGTTTTTT. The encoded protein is CASSLEPGTGSTVGEKLFF. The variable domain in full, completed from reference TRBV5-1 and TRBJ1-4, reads KAGVTQTPRYLIKTRGQQVTLSCSPISGHRSVSWYQQTPGQGLQFLFEYFSETQRNKGNFPGRFSGRQFSNSRSEMNVSTLELGDSALYLCASSLEPGTGSTVGEKLFFGSGTQLSVL.

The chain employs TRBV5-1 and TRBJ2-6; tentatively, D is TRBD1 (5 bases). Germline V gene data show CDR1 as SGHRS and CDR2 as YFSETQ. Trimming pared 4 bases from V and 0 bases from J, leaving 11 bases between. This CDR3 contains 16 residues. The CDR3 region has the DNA TGCGCCAGCAGCGGGGCCTGGTTCTCTGGGGCCAACGTCCTGACTTTC. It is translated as CASSGAWFSGANVLTF.

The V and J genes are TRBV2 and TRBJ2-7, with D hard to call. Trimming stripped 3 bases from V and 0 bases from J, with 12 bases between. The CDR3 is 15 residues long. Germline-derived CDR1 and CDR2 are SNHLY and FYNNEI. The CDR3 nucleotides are TGTGCCAGCAGTGATATCGCCGCCAGCTCCTACGAGCAGTACTTC. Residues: CASSDIAASSYEQYF. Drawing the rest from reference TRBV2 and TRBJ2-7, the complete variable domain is EPEVTQTPSHQVTQMGQEVILRCVPISNHLYFYWYRQILGQKVEFLVSFYNNEISEKSEIFDDQFSVERPDGSNFTLKIRSTKLEDSAMYFCASSDIAASSYEQYFGPGTRLTVT.

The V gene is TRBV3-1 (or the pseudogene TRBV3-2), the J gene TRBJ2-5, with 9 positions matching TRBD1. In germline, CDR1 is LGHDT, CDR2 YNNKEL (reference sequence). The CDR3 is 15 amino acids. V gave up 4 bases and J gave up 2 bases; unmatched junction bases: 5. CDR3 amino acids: CASSRGDREQETQYF. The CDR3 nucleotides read TGTGCCAGCAGCCGTGGGGACAGGGAGCAAGAGACCCAGTACTTC.

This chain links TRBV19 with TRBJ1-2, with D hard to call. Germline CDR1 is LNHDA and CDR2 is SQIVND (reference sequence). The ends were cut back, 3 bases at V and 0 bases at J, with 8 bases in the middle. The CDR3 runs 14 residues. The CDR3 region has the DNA TGTGCCAGTAGTATTAGTCGAACTAACTATGGCTACACCTTC. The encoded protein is CASSISRTNYGYTF.

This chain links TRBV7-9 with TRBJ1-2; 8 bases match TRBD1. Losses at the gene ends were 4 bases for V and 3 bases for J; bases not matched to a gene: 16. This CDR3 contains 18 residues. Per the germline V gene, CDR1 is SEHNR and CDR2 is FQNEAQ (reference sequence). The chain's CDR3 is CASSSLPLTGTGDYGYTF. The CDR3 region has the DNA TGTGCCAGCAGCTCTCTCCCCCTCACCGGGACAGGAGACTATGGCTACACCTTC.

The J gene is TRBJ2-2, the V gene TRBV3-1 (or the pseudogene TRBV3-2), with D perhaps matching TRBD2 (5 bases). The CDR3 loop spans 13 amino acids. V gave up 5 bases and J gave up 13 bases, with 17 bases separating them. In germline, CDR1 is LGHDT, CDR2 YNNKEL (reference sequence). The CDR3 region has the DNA TGTGCCAGCAGCACGACGGCGGGCGGAGGGCTGTTTTTT. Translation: CASSTTAGGGLFF.

CDR3 nucleotide sequence: TGCGCCAGCAGCTCCTCGCGGGCGTCGGATACGCAGTATTTT. Residues: CASSSSRASDTQYF. The chain joins TRBV5-1 to TRBJ2-3; TRBD2 might be the D (5 bases). Germline lookup yields CDR1 SGHRS and CDR2 YFSETQ. This CDR3 has 14 residues. Between the trimmed V and J ends, which lost 3 bases and 6 bases, there was a span of 14 bases.

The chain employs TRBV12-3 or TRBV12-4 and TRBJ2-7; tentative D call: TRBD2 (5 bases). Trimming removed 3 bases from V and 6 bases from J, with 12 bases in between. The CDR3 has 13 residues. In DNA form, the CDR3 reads TGTGCCAGCAGTTTGGGAGCCATGGGCGAGCAGTACTTC. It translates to CASSLGAMGEQYF.

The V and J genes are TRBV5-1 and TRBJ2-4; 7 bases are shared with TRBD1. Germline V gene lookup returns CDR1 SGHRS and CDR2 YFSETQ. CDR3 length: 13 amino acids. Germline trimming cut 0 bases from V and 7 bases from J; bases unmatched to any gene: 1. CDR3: CASSLGQGNIQYF. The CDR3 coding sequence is TGCGCCAGCAGCTTGGGACAGGGTAACATTCAGTACTTC.

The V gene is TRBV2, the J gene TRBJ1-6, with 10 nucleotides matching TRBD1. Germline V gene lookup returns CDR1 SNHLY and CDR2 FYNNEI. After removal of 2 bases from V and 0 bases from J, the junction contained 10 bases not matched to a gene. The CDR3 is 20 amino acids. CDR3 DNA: TGTGCCAGCAGTGAATTCGGACAGGGGGTTTTACGCTCCTATAATTCACCCCTCCACTTT. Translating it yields CASSEFGQGVLRSYNSPLHF.

The CDR3 region has the DNA TGTGCCAGCAGCTTGGTGGTTTTGGCGGGATCAAAGCACTACGAGCAGTACTTC. Encoded protein: CASSLVVLAGSKHYEQYF. The rearrangement uses TRBV5-4 and TRBJ2-7; possible D gene TRBD2, 6 bases. Germline values: CDR1 SGHNT, CDR2 YYREEE (reference sequence). Trimming took off 0 bases at V and 3 bases at J, with 22 bases between the two ends. The CDR3 loop spans 18 amino acids.

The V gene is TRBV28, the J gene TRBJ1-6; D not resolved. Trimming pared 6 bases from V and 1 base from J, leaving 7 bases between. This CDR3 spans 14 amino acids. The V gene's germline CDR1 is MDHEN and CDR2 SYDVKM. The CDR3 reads CASRLESYNSPLHF. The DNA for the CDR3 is TGTGCCAGCAGACTTGAGTCCTATAATTCACCCCTCCACTTT.

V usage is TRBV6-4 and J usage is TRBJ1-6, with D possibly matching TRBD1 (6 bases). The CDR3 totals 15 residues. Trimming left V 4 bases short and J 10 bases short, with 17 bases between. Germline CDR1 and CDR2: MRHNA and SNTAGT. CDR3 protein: CASSASTGFGSPLHF. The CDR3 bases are TGTGCCAGCAGTGCCTCCACAGGGTTCGGCTCACCCCTCCACTTT.

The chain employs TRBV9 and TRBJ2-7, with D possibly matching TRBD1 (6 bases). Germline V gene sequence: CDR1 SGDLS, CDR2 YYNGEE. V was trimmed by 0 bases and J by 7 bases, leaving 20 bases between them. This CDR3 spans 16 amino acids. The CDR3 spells CASSVGGQSQVREQYF. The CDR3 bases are TGTGCCAGCAGCGTAGGGGGACAAAGCCAGGTTCGGGAGCAGTACTTC.

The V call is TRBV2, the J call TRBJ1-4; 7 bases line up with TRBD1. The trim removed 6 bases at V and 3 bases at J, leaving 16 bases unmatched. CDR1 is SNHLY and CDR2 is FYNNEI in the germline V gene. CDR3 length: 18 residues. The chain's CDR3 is CASRRDSPLTRSNEKLFF. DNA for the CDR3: TGTGCCAGCAGGAGGGACAGCCCGTTGACCCGTTCTAATGAAAAACTGTTTTTT.

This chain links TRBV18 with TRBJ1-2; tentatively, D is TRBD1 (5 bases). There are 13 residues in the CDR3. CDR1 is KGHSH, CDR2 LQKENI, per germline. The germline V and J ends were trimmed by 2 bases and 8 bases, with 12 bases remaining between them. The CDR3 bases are TGTGCCAGCTCACCAACTCGGGGGACCGGCTACACCTTC. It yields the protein CASSPTRGTGYTF. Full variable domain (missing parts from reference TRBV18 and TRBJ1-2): NAGVMQNPRHLVRRRGQEARLRCSPMKGHSHVYWYRQLPEEGLKFMVYLQKENIIDESGMPKERFSAEFPKEGPSILRIQQVVRGDSAAYFCASSPTRGTGYTFGSGTRLTVV.

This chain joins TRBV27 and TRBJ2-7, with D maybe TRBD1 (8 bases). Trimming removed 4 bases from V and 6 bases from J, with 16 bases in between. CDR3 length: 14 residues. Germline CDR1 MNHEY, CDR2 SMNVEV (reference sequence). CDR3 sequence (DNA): TGTGCCAGCAGTTCCCTGGACAGGGAGGGCGAGCAGTACTTC. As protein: CASSSLDREGEQYF.

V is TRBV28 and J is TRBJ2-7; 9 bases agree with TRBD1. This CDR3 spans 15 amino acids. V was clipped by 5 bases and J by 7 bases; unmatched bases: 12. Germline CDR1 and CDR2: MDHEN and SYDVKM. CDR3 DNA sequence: TGTGCCAGCAGTCCTTCCGGGACAGGGTCCGGTGAGCAGTACTTC. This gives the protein CASSPSGTGSGEQYF. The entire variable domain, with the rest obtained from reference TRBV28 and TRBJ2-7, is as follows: DVKVTQSSRYLVKRTGEKVFLECVQDMDHENMFWYRQDPGLGLRLIYFSYDVKMKEKGDIPEGYSVSREKKERFSLILESASTNQTSMYLCASSPSGTGSGEQYFGPGTRLTVT.

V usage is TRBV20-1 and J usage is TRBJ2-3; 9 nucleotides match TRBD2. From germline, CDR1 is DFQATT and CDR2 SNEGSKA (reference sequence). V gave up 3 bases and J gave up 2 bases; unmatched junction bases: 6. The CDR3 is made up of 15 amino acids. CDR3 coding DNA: TGCAGTGCTAGTTCGACTAGCGGATACACAGATACGCAGTATTTT. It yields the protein CSASSTSGYTDTQYF.

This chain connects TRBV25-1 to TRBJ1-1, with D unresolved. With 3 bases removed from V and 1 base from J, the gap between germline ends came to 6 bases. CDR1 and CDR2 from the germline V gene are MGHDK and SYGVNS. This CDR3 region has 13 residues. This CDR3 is CASSEGRNTEAFF. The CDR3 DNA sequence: TGTGCCAGCAGTGAGGGCAGGAACACTGAAGCTTTCTTT.

The CDR3 coding sequence is TGTGCCAGCAGCCCGACCCCCGGGAACCCCTACAATGAGCAGTTCTTC. It is translated as CASSPTPGNPYNEQFF. This rearrangement joins TRBV7-3 to TRBJ2-1; tentative D call: TRBD2 (5 bases). Looked up from germline, CDR1 is SGHTA and CDR2 is FQGTGA. The CDR3 is 16 amino acids. Trimming removed 5 bases at V and 2 bases at J, with 16 bases between.

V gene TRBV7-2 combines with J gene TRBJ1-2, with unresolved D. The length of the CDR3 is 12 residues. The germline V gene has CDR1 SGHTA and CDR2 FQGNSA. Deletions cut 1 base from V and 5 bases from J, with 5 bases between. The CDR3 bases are TGTGCCAGCAGCTTAGATATGTATGGCTACACCTTC. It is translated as CASSLDMYGYTF. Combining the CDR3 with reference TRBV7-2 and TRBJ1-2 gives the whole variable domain GAGVSQSPSNKVTEKGKDVELRCDPISGHTALYWYRQSLGQGLEFLIYFQGNSAPDKSGLPSDRFSAERTGGSVSTLTIQRTQQEDSAVYLCASSLDMYGYTFGSGTRLTVV.

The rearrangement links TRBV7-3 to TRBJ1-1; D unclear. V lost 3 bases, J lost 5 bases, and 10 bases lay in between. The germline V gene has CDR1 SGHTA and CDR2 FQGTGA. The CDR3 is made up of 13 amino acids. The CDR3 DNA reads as TGTGCCAGCAGCTTTATACCCGGGACTGAAGCTTTCTTT. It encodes CASSFIPGTEAFF.